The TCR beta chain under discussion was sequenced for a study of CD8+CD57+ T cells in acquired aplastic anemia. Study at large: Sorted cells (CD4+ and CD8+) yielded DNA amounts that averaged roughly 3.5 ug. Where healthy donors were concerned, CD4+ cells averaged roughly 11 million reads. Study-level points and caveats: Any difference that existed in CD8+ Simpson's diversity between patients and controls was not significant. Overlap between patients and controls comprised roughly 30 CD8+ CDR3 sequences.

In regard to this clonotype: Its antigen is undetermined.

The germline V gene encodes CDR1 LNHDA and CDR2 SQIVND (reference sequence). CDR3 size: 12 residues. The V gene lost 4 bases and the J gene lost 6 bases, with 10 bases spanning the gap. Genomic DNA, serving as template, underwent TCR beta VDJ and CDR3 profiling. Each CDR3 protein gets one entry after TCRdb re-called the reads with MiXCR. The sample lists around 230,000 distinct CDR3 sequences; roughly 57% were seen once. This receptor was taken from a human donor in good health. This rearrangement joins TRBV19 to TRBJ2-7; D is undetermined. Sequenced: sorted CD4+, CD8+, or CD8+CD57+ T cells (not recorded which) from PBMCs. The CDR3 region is CASSNPDREQYF. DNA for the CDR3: TGTGCCAGTAGTAACCCGGACCGCGAGCAGTACTTC.